The 21 T cell receptor beta chains presented below share a single source sample, sequenced in a study of T cell clonotyping in hematopoietic cell transplantation. Assay used: immunoSEQ multiplex PCR; TCRdb lists only in-frame clones, some missing. The sample comprises approximately 6,200 clones, roughly 90% of which are singletons, and around 50% rests with the top ten. This specimen was peripheral blood mononuclear cells, taken 100 days after allogeneic stem cell transplant. The receptors come from a female patient in her forties or fifties who had an allogeneic stem cell transplant from an unrelated donor, so T cells may come from the graft donor. Some clones in this sample may be carry-over from other donors' samples.

V usage is TRBV7-9 and J usage is TRBJ1-2; D uncertain. The germline V gene has CDR1 SEHNR and CDR2 FQNEAQ (reference sequence). The CDR3 loop spans 11 amino acids. Trimming removed 5 bases from V and 8 bases from J, with 9 bases in between. This CDR3 reads CASSLTMGYTF. Here the CDR3 DNA reads TGTGCCAGCAGCCTAACGATGGGCTACACCTTC.

This chain links TRBV29-1 with TRBJ1-1, with 7 bases lining up with TRBD1. V trimming: 0 bases; J trimming: 3 bases; junction bases outside the gene matches: 1. Looked up from germline, CDR1 is SQVTM and CDR2 is ANQGSEA. The CDR3 loop spans 13 amino acids. The CDR3 spells CSVEDTGDTEAFF. In nucleotides, the CDR3 is TGCAGCGTTGAAGATACAGGGGACACTGAAGCTTTCTTT.

This chain joins TRBV6-5 and TRBJ2-7; no definite D call. V gave up 0 bases and J gave up 3 bases, with 6 bases separating them. CDR1 MNHEY and CDR2 SVGAGI come from the germline V gene. The CDR3 extends over 13 amino acids. The CDR3 DNA is TGTGCCAGCAGTTACTCGAGATACTACGAGCAGTACTTC. It encodes CASSYSRYYEQYF.

The rearrangement joins TRBV7-6 to TRBJ2-5; no firm D call. Germline V lookup: CDR1 SGHVS, CDR2 FNYEAQ. Trimming removed 5 bases from V and 9 bases from J, with 19 bases in between. The CDR3 extends over 14 amino acids. CDR3: CASSPDSVGWSQYF. In DNA form, the CDR3 reads TGTGCCAGCAGCCCTGACTCGGTTGGTTGGTCCCAGTACTTC.

The rearrangement joins TRBV2 to TRBJ1-5, with TRBD1 matching 7 bases. This CDR3 comprises 14 residues. Trimming cost V 4 bases and J 3 bases; bases outside gene matches: 3. CDR1 is SNHLY and CDR2 is FYNNEI in the germline V gene. As DNA, the CDR3 is TGTGCCAGCAGTGTGGGACAGCTCAATCAGCCCCAGCATTTT. It yields the protein CASSVGQLNQPQHF.

Points on this clone: This likely stems from a read error, as it lies one base from a far larger clone. V usage is TRBV5-1 and J usage is TRBJ2-7; D gene ambiguous. Germline CDR1 reads SGHRS; CDR2 reads YFSETQ. CDR3 length: 12 amino acids. The CDR3 DNA is TGTGCCAGCAGCTTGTCCTCCTACGAGCAGTACTTC. It is translated as CASSLSSYEQYF.

This chain links TRBV30 with TRBJ2-1, with no clear D. Trimming took off 2 bases at V and 4 bases at J, with 6 bases between the two ends. CDR1 is GTSNPN, CDR2 SVGIG, per germline (reference sequence). This CDR3 region has 12 residues. The CDR3: CAWSPSYNEQFF. In nucleotides, the CDR3 is TGTGCCTGGAGTCCTTCTTACAATGAGCAGTTCTTC.

The chain joins TRBV5-4 to TRBJ2-7; D perhaps matches TRBD1 (5 bases). V lost 0 bases and J 2 bases, leaving 6 bases between the germline ends. The CDR3 length is 13 residues. Germline V gene data show CDR1 as SGHNT and CDR2 as YYREEE (reference sequence). The CDR3 sequence: CASSLGGPYEQYF. CDR3 sequence (DNA): TGTGCCAGCAGCTTGGGGGGCCCCTACGAGCAGTACTTC.

The chain couples TRBV10-1 to TRBJ2-3, with 10 bases identical to TRBD2. With 6 bases clipped from V and 3 bases from J, the junction kept 3 bases outside the gene matches. Germline V gene lookup returns CDR1 WNHNN and CDR2 SYGVQD (reference sequence). The CDR3 length is 14 residues. The CDR3 loop reads CASRPSGGTDTQYF. The CDR3 bases are TGCGCCAGCAGGCCTAGCGGGGGAACAGATACGCAGTATTTT.

This clone has only a few counts. J is TRBJ2-7 and V is TRBV6-5; 10 bases align to TRBD1. V trimming: 5 bases; J trimming: 7 bases; junction bases outside the gene matches: 8. There are 14 residues in the CDR3. In germline, CDR1 is MNHEY, CDR2 SVGAGI. DNA for the CDR3: TGTGCCAGCAGTGTCCGGGACAGGGGTGAGGAGCAGTACTTC. It translates to CASSVRDRGEEQYF.

The genes are TRBV6-5 and TRBJ1-4, with D perhaps TRBD1 (6 bases). Between the trimmed V and J ends, which lost 6 bases and 3 bases, there was a span of 11 bases. CDR3 length: 14 residues. CDR1 and CDR2 (germline): MNHEY, SVGAGI. CDR3: CASSRTASNEKLFF. CDR3 sequence (DNA): TGTGCCAGCAGCCGGACAGCCTCTAATGAAAAACTGTTTTTT.

This chain joins TRBV6-5 and TRBJ1-4; TRBD1 aligns across 8 bases. Germline V gene data show CDR1 as MNHEY and CDR2 as SVGAGI. Trimming removed 6 bases from V and 0 bases from J; junction bases left unmatched: 3. This CDR3 is 15 amino acids long. The CDR3 DNA reads TGTGCCAGCAGACCGACAGGGGCAACTAATGAAAAACTGTTTTTT. It is translated as CASRPTGATNEKLFF.

The J gene is TRBJ1-1, the V gene TRBV6-1; D is possibly TRBD1 (5 bases). The germline V gene has CDR1 MNHNS and CDR2 SASEGT. V lost 7 bases, J lost 8 bases, and 17 bases lay in between. The length of the CDR3 is 13 residues. CDR3 protein: CASKVRDWAEAFF. CDR3 nucleotide sequence: TGTGCCAGCAAAGTAAGGGACTGGGCCGAAGCTTTCTTT.

V usage is TRBV2 and J usage is TRBJ1-5; the match to TRBD1 covers 9 bases. Germline V gene data show CDR1 as SNHLY and CDR2 as FYNNEI. J gave up 3 bases and V 3 bases, and 3 bases lay outside the gene matches. The CDR3 totals 15 residues. Here the CDR3 DNA reads TGTGCCAGCAGTGACCGGACAGGGGACAATCAGCCCCAGCATTTT. Protein sequence: CASSDRTGDNQPQHF. Drawing the rest from reference TRBV2 and TRBJ1-5, the complete variable domain is EPEVTQTPSHQVTQMGQEVILRCVPISNHLYFYWYRQILGQKVEFLVSFYNNEISEKSEIFDDQFSVERPDGSNFTLKIRSTKLEDSAMYFCASSDRTGDNQPQHFGDGTRLSIL.

The rearrangement uses TRBV4-1 and TRBJ1-2; D remains ambiguous. Per the germline V gene, CDR1 is MGHRA and CDR2 is YSYEKL. With 1 base removed from V and 13 bases from J, the gap between germline ends came to 10 bases. The CDR3 has 11 amino acids. Here the CDR3 DNA reads TGCGCCAGCAGCCAAGGAGGAGCTCGCACCTTC. Residues: CASSQGGARTF.

The chain has TRBV25-1 and TRBJ2-2; a weak D match, TRBD2 (6 bases). Deletions cut 3 bases from V and 7 bases from J, with 15 bases between. Looked up from germline, CDR1 is MGHDK and CDR2 is SYGVNS. The CDR3 length is 15 residues. In nucleotides, the CDR3 is TGTGCCAGCAGTGATTCCGGGAGCCGTCTCGGGGAGCTGTTTTTT. This gives the protein CASSDSGSRLGELFF.

V gene TRBV27 combines with J gene TRBJ1-6; 7 bases agree with TRBD1. Germline-derived CDR1 and CDR2 are MNHEY and SMNVEV (reference sequence). The CDR3 is made up of 14 amino acids. V was clipped by 3 bases and J by 5 bases; unmatched bases: 1. The CDR3 bases are TGTGCCAGCAGTTTCGGACAGGATAATTCACCCCTCCACTTT. It codes for CASSFGQDNSPLHF.

V and J are TRBV7-2 and TRBJ2-5, with 10 bases fitting TRBD2. The CDR3 has 15 residues. Germline V gene lookup returns CDR1 SGHTA and CDR2 FQGNSA. V lost 6 bases, J lost 3 bases, and 7 bases stayed unmatched. CDR3 bases: TGTGCCAGCAGGAGACACCTAGCGGGGGAAGAGACCCAGTACTTC. Its translation is CASRRHLAGEETQYF.

The chain employs TRBV5-6 and TRBJ2-7; 8 bases line up with TRBD1. The length of the CDR3 is 14 residues. The junction had 5 bases not matched to a gene; V was cut back by 4 bases and J by 2 bases. CDR1 and CDR2 from the germline V gene are SGHDT and YYEEEE. CDR3 region: CASSLRTGTYEQYF. The CDR3 DNA follows: TGTGCCAGCAGCCTGCGGACAGGGACCTACGAGCAGTACTTC.

The V call is TRBV7-8, the J call TRBJ2-2; D is uncertain. V was trimmed by 5 bases and J by 7 bases, leaving 5 bases between them. The V gene's germline CDR1 is SGHVS and CDR2 FQNEAQ. The CDR3 contains 11 residues. The CDR3 DNA sequence: TGTGCCAGCAGCCCCCTCGGGGAGCTGTTTTTT. Translated: CASSPLGELFF.

This rearrangement joins TRBV7-8 to TRBJ1-1; 9 bases are shared with TRBD1. The germline gives CDR1 SGHVS, CDR2 FQNEAQ. J lost 11 bases, V lost 1 base, and 14 bases had no gene match. This CDR3 comprises 16 residues. CDR3 protein: CASSLDRGLQTNTAFF. The CDR3 DNA reads as TGTGCCAGCAGCTTAGACAGGGGGCTTCAAACAAATACGGCTTTCTTT.